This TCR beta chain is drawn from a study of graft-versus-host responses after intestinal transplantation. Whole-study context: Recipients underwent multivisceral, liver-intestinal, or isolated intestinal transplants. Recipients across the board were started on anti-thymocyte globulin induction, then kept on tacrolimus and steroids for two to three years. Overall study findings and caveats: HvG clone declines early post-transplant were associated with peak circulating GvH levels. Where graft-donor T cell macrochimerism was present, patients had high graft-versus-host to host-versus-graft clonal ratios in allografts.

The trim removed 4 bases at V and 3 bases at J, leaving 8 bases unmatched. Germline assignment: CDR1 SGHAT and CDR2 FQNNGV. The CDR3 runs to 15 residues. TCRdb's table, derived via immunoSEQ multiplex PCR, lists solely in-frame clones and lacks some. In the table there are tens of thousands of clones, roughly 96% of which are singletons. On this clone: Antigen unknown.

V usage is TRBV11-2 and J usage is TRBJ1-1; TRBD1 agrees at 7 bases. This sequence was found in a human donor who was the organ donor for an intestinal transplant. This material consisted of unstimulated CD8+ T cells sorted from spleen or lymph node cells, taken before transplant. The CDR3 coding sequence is TGTGCCAGCAGCTCCAAGACAGGGCAGGACACTGAAGCTTTCTTT. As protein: CASSSKTGQDTEAFF.